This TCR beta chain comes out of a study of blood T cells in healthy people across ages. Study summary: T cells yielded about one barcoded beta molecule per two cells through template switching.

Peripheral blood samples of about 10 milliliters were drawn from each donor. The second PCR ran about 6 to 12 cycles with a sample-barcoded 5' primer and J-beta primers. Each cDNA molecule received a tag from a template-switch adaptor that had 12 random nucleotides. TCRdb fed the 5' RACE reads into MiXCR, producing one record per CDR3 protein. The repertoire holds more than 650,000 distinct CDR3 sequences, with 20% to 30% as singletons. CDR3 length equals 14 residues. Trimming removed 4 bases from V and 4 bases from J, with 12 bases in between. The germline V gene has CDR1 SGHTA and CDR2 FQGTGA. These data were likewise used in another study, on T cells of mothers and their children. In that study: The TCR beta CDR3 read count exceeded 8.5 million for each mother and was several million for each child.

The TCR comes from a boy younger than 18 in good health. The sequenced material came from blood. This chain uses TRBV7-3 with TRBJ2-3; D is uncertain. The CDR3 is CASSSHPSADTQYF. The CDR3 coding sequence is TGTGCCAGCAGCTCCCATCCCTCCGCAGATACGCAGTATTTT.